This T cell receptor beta chain was recovered during a study of T-cell memory formation after mild COVID-19 (dated by TCRdb to the early 2020s). Study-level background: Most TCR sequence clusters were specific to one of the two donors. Longitudinal TCRalpha and TCRbeta repertoire sequencing tracked T-cell clones expanding and contracting after mild COVID-19 in a couple of donors. The cohort was made up of two young adult volunteers, one female and one male, who were previously healthy. Results the study describes overall, beyond this receptor: SARS-CoV-2 specificity of the second-wave clones peaking on day 37 was not confirmed. Some responding clones were detected in pre-infection memory, which suggested that pre-existing cross-reactive memory T cells had joined the SARS-CoV-2 response. From day 15 to 85, contracting clones showed balanced CD4/CD8 phenotypes, whereas a second wave of clones that expanded from day 15 to 37 leaned towards CD4+. The study covered only a couple of mild cases, and larger cohorts including severe cases with pre-infection samples were considered necessary. Contracting CD4+ clones appeared mostly in the CM and EM memory subsets, whereas CD8+ clones were enriched in EMRA.

This clonotype was seen a handful of times. Its antigen is unknown. The input lacks base qualities; no much larger clone sits a single base away. CDR1 and CDR2, looked up from the germline V gene, are SGHRS and YFSETQ. A distance of 17 bases separates the germline ends of V and J, which lose 1 base and 3 bases respectively. The cysteine opens and the phenylalanine closes a CDR3 of 16 amino acids. Only the CDR3 DNA is retained, 48 bases long and in frame from the first base. Ficoll-Paque density gradient centrifugation was used to isolate PBMCs. The instrument was an Illumina NovaSeq 6000. cDNA libraries for TCRalpha and TCRbeta were prepared by 5'RACE using constant-segment primers, with sample barcodes and unique molecular identifiers added. Trizol reagent was used to extract RNA from every sample. Amplification of the libraries took two PCR steps, and the second step added a second sample barcode plus Illumina TruSeq adapters. Sequencing of libraries was performed on an Illumina NovaSeq with 2 x 150 bp paired-end reads. In the authors' own workflow: The reads were demultiplexed and collapsed into UMI-guided consensus sequences using migec v1.2.7. Using mixcr v2.1.11, UMI consensuses were aligned to TRA and TRB V and J templates and then assembled into clonotypes. Expanded or contracted clonotypes were those called significant by both edgeR and NoisET, with noise models trained on biological replicates. For edgeR calls, a false discovery rate-adjusted p below 0.01 and a log2 fold-change threshold of 1 were applied. As an exploratory analysis of dynamics, max-normalized trajectories of the 1000 most abundant clonotypes were examined by PCA with hierarchical clustering. The CD4 or CD8 phenotype of responding clones was assigned using the separately sequenced CD4+ and CD8+ repertoires. The public reads were quality trimmed at Q25 with fastp and then assembled into clones with MiXCR by TCRdb, keeping productive beta chains. Merged by CDR3 protein, the rows form single entries marked with the most common genes and DNA. V and J calls and clone size were set by TCRdb, not the authors. For this sample there are fewer than 500,000 distinct CDR3 sequences; approximately 25% appear just once. The ten biggest clones cover about an eighth of the sample.

Sample: PBMCs or a T cell subset sorted from them (not recorded which). The clonotype originates from an adult woman who had mild COVID-19 (a few samples of this study predate the infection). The sample titles of this study are shuffled in the database, so cell type and time point are left out; the donor was told from shared clones. The chain is assembled from TRBV5-1 and TRBJ2-7; a weak D assignment points to TRBD1 (6 bases agree). The CDR3 protein: CASSLQPRDNHYEQYF. The DNA reads as follows: TGCGCCAGCAGCTTGCAGCCCCGGGACAACCACTACGAGCAGTACTTC.